Listed below are T cell receptor beta chains from one sample, sequenced in a study of vaccination effects on CD4 cells after COVID-19. Assay used: immunoSEQ multiplex PCR; TCRdb lists only in-frame clones, some missing. The table lists 50,000 to 60,000 clones, under 75% of them singletons. No antigen has been assigned to these receptors. The input for sequencing was CD4+ T cells from PBMCs cultured with SARS-CoV-2 spike peptides, taken before COVID-19 vaccination. These receptors were obtained from a human donor who received a COVID-19 vaccine. Each CDR3 is given with its conserved first and last residue. The D gene is left open where the match is weak.

TRBJ1-4 20 TRBD1 TRBV29-1 CSAVVTSGGRGQATNEKLFF
TRBJ1-1 15 . TRBV15 CATSSLARANTEAFF
TRBJ1-4 14 TRBD1 TRBV6-5 CASRGGNANEKLFF
TRBJ2-7 15 TRBD1 TRBV7-9 CASSLEITGGNEQYF
TRBJ1-6 14 . TRBV6-5 CASSSDSYNSPLHF
TRBJ2-3 15 . TRBV6-2/TRBV6-3 CASSPMGVSTDTQYF
TRBJ2-7 14 . TRBV2 CASTIGDIRHEQYF
TRBJ2-7 14 TRBD2 TRBV7-9 CASSSQMRGREQYF
TRBJ1-5 14 . TRBV28 CASSLSGLSQPQHF
TRBJ1-2 15 . TRBV6-5 CASTPPSILIYGYTF
TRBJ1-1 15 . TRBV4-3 CASSQEISLGAEAFF
TRBJ2-3 16 . TRBV24-1 CATSDFRDKRTDTQYF
TRBJ2-2 15 TRBD1 TRBV24-1 CATSDPTGVSGELFF
TRBJ2-2 16 TRBD2 TRBV3-1/TRBV3-2 CASSQAPSGTTGELFF
TRBJ2-5 18 TRBD1 TRBV9 CASSVGAGGVGYQETQYF
TRBJ2-5 12 . TRBV28 CASRSREETQYF
TRBJ2-3 15 . TRBV7-2 CASSPGSSAADTQYF
TRBJ2-1 12 . TRBV28 CASSLGGDEQFF
TRBJ2-7 12 . TRBV28 CASSLLNYEQYF
TRBJ2-3 13 . TRBV5-1 CASSYRVTDTQYF
TRBJ2-2 14 . TRBV18 CASSPDRNTGELFF
TRBJ1-3 17 . TRBV2 CASSEAGSLFSGNTIYF
TRBJ2-7 13 . TRBV4-2 CASSQGKQELQYF
TRBJ2-1 19 TRBD2 TRBV5-1 CASSHPGGLAGGTYNEQFF